The next 9 T cell receptor beta chains were all read from a single sample in a study of cytomegalovirus exposure and HLA in healthy donors. 13 Jbeta primers and 60 Vbeta primers were used for the PCR. Assay used: immunoSEQ multiplex PCR; TCRdb lists only in-frame clones, some missing. The data show 200,000 to 250,000 clones, with 85% to 90% seen just once and roughly 1.3% held by the top ten. Material for sequencing was PBMCs. These receptors were taken from a human donor in good health.

The chain couples TRBV7-8 to TRBJ2-7; D may be TRBD1 (6 bases). Germline CDR1 SGHVS, CDR2 FQNEAQ. This CDR3 spans 14 amino acids. Trimming took off 5 bases at V and 5 bases at J, with 16 bases between the two ends. CDR3 DNA: TGTGCCAGCAGCCCCCAACAGGGTCAGAACGAGCAGTACTTC. It encodes CASSPQQGQNEQYF.

The chain recombines TRBV5-1 with TRBJ2-7, with TRBD2 matching 7 bases. Per germline, CDR1 SGHRS and CDR2 YFSETQ. J lost 1 base, V lost 2 bases, and 6 bases had no gene match. CDR3 length: 15 amino acids. CDR3 loop: CASSFGGLISYEQYF. The CDR3 nucleotides read TGCGCCAGCAGCTTTGGGGGACTAATATCCTACGAGCAGTACTTC.

Only a few counts were recorded for this clone. The J gene is TRBJ2-5, the V gene TRBV4-2; tentatively, D is TRBD1 (5 bases). Germline CDR1 is LGHNA and CDR2 is YNFKEQ. V was shortened by 0 bases and J by 4 bases, with 9 bases between the two germline ends. CDR3 length equals 14 residues. CDR3 bases: TGTGCCAGCAGCCAAGATAGGGGCGCAGAGACCCAGTACTTC. It is translated as CASSQDRGAETQYF.

This chain connects TRBV6-1 to TRBJ1-6; 7 nucleotides line up with TRBD1. V shed 4 bases and J 5 bases; nucleotides not matched to a gene: 8. There are 16 residues in the CDR3. Germline CDR1 reads MNHNS; CDR2 reads SASEGT. CDR3 in DNA: TGTGCCAGCAGTGGGTCCAGAGGGGGCGATAATTCACCCCTCCACTTT. Translated: CASSGSRGGDNSPLHF.

The J gene is TRBJ2-1, the V gene TRBV10-3; a possible D gene is TRBD2 (6 bases). V was cut by 6 bases and J by 0 bases, with 12 bases left in between. Per the germline V gene, CDR1 is ENHRY and CDR2 is SYGVKD. This CDR3 has 15 residues. CDR3 protein: CAIRLAESSYNEQFF. CDR3 bases: TGTGCCATCAGATTAGCGGAGAGCTCCTACAATGAGCAGTTCTTC.

The chain links TRBV30 to TRBJ2-4; 9 bases are shared with TRBD1. V trimming: 1 base; J trimming: 3 bases; junction bases outside the gene matches: 7. This CDR3 has 16 residues. Germline CDR1 reads GTSNPN; CDR2 reads SVGIG (reference sequence). The CDR3 DNA reads as TGTGCCTGGAGTGGACCCTTGGGACAGGGCAAAAACATTCAGTACTTC. The encoded protein is CAWSGPLGQGKNIQYF.

The rearrangement links TRBV19 to TRBJ1-1; no clear D. Trimming left V 3 bases short and J 7 bases short, with 6 bases between. Germline V gene sequence: CDR1 LNHDA, CDR2 SQIVND (reference sequence). CDR3 length equals 11 residues. In DNA, the CDR3 is TGTGCCAGTAGTATTCGGAGTGAAGCTTTCTTT. Translated, it gives CASSIRSEAFF.

A single count supports this clone. The V gene is TRBV5-1, the J gene TRBJ2-5; D is perhaps TRBD2 (6 bases). Trimming removed 0 bases at V and 2 bases at J, with 14 bases between. The CDR3 is 16 amino acids. The germline V gene has CDR1 SGHRS and CDR2 YFSETQ. CDR3: CASSLASMGGQETQYF. For the CDR3, the DNA is TGCGCCAGCAGCTTGGCCAGTATGGGGGGTCAAGAGACCCAGTACTTC. The full variable domain, completed using reference TRBV5-1 and TRBJ2-5, is KAGVTQTPRYLIKTRGQQVTLSCSPISGHRSVSWYQQTPGQGLQFLFEYFSETQRNKGNFPGRFSGRQFSNSRSEMNVSTLELGDSALYLCASSLASMGGQETQYFGPGTRLLVL.

This CDR3 is CASSSRGGLPPLSTYEQYF. CDR3 DNA sequence: TGTGCCAGCAGCTCTAGGGGGGGTTTGCCCCCTCTCTCTACCTACGAGCAGTACTTC. J is TRBJ2-7 and V is TRBV7-9; perhaps TRBD2 as D (7 bases). This CDR3 contains 19 residues. Trimming removed 4 bases from V and 2 bases from J, with 27 bases in between. Germline V gene sequence: CDR1 SEHNR, CDR2 FQNEAQ (reference sequence). Looking up the rest from reference TRBV7-9 and TRBJ2-7 gives the full variable domain: DTGVSQNPRHKITKRGQNVTFRCDPISEHNRLYWYRQTLGQGPEFLTYFQNEAQLEKSRLLSDRFSAERPKGSFSTLEIQRTEQGDSAMYLCASSSRGGLPPLSTYEQYFGPGTRLTVT.